What follows are 8 T cell receptor beta chains derived from one specimen sequenced in a study of OX40 agonist ivuxolimab in advanced cancers. Here immunoSEQ multiplex PCR was the method, and the copy in TCRdb shows in-frame clones only, minus some. The data contain about 91,000 clones, 75% to 90% of them singletons. The sequences come from CD4+ or CD8+ T cells sorted from blood, collected in a trial of the OX40 agonist ivuxolimab. These receptors were taken from an adult with an advanced solid tumor such as melanoma, head and neck, liver or kidney cancer.

This clone was detected once. The chain is built from TRBV29-1 and TRBJ1-4, with TRBD1 as a possible D gene (5 bases). Trimming cost V 7 bases and J 5 bases, with 14 bases left between them. Germline V lookup: CDR1 SQVTM, CDR2 ANQGSEA. This CDR3 comprises 13 residues. CDR3 sequence (DNA): TGCAGCGCCTACCGGGACGGAAATGAAAAACTGTTTTTT. Residues: CSAYRDGNEKLFF.

The CDR3 sequence is CASSSRTTGGGERYTF. CDR3 sequence (DNA): TGTGCCAGCAGTTCGCGAACTACAGGGGGAGGAGAGCGCTACACCTTC. The V gene is TRBV28, the J gene TRBJ1-2; 8 bases match TRBD1. The CDR3 is 16 amino acids. CDR1 and CDR2 from the germline V gene are MDHEN and SYDVKM. The trim removed 4 bases at V and 9 bases at J, leaving 16 bases unmatched.

The chain couples TRBV10-2 to TRBJ2-5; D is unclear. The germline V and J ends were trimmed by 8 bases and 5 bases, with 12 bases remaining between them. CDR3 length equals 12 residues. In germline, CDR1 is WSHSY, CDR2 SAAADI. The CDR3 sequence: CASLPVGETQYF. The DNA for the CDR3 is TGCGCCAGCCTACCAGTGGGGGAGACCCAGTACTTC.

The J gene is TRBJ2-7, the V gene TRBV18; TRBD1 matches 9 bases. The CDR3 has 17 amino acids. The V gene's germline CDR1 is KGHSH and CDR2 LQKENI. V shed 6 bases and J 0 bases; nucleotides not matched to a gene: 12. The CDR3: CASSRDRESPGSYEQYF. The CDR3 coding sequence is TGTGCCAGCTCGCGGGACAGGGAATCCCCGGGCTCCTACGAGCAGTACTTC.

The chain carries TRBV7-3 and TRBJ2-3; TRBD1 matches at 9 bases. V lost 4 bases to trimming and J lost 0 bases; unmatched junction nucleotides: 5. CDR1 SGHTA and CDR2 FQGTGA come from the germline V gene. CDR3 size: 16 residues. The CDR3 is CASSYRGRVSTDTQYF. The CDR3 DNA reads as TGTGCCAGCAGCTACAGGGGGCGAGTGAGCACAGATACGCAGTATTTT.

The rearrangement links TRBV18 to TRBJ1-6; a weak D match, TRBD1 (6 bases). The germline V and J ends were trimmed by 1 base and 4 bases, with 20 bases remaining between them. Germline CDR1 is KGHSH and CDR2 is LQKENI. This CDR3 has 19 residues. Written as DNA, the CDR3 is TGTGCCAGCTCACCACTTGCAGGGGTCTCAATCGCTTATAATTCACCCCTCCACTTT. Translating gives CASSPLAGVSIAYNSPLHF.

The chain links TRBV6-5 to TRBJ1-3; 7 bases line up with TRBD1. Unmatched junction bases numbered 12, after V lost 3 bases and J lost 7 bases. Per germline, CDR1 MNHEY and CDR2 SVGAGI. This CDR3 has 16 residues. CDR3 sequence (DNA): TGTGCCAGCAGTTATACCTCGGGAGGGGGCATTAACACCATATATTTT. Protein sequence: CASSYTSGGGINTIYF.

A few counts support this clone. This chain joins TRBV2 and TRBJ1-2, with unresolved D. The CDR3 runs 13 residues. Germline lookup yields CDR1 SNHLY and CDR2 FYNNEI. V lost 3 bases, J lost 5 bases, and 10 bases lay in between. The CDR3 nucleotides are TGTGCCAGCAGTGATACATCGGGATATGGCTACACCTTC. Its protein product is CASSDTSGYGYTF.